This section outlines one T cell receptor beta chain sequence together with its context. The use of genomic DNA as template underpinned the TCR beta VDJ and CDR3 profiling. TCRdb re-analysed the reads in MiXCR, keeping a single row per CDR3 protein. Among 80,000 or so distinct CDR3 sequences listed, about half were seen once. This sample was included in a study of CD8+CD57+ T cells in acquired aplastic anemia. Study-wide background: CD4+ and CD8+ cells, once sorted, gave DNA averaging roughly 3.4 ug. CD4+ reads averaged roughly 9.8 million in healthy donors.

The CDR3 consists of 11 residues. CDR1 and CDR2 from the germline V gene are ENHRY and SYGVKD. The V segment lost 10 bases and the J segment 6 bases; nucleotides outside the gene matches: 4. This chain joins TRBV10-3 and TRBJ1-1; TRBD1 agrees at 8 bases. The clonotype comes from a human donor in good health, serving as a control. The sample was sorted CD4+, CD8+, or CD8+CD57+ T cells (not recorded which) from PBMCs. CDR3 coding DNA: TGTGCCACCCGGACAGGGCCTGAAGCTTTCTTT. The encoded protein is CATRTGPEAFF.